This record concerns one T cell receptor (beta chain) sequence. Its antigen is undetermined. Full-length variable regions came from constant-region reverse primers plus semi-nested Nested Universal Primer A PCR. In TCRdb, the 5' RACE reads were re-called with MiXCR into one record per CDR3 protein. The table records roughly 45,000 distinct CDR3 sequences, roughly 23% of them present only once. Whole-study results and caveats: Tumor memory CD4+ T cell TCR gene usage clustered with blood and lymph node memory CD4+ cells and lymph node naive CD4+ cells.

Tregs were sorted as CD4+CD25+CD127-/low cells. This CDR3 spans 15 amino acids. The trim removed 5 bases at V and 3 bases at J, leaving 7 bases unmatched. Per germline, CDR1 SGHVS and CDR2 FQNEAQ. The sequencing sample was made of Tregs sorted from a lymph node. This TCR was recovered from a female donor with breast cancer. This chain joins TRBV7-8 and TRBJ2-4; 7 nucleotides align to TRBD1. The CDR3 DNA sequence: TGTGCCAGCAGCGCAGAGACAGGGAGCAAAAACATTCAGTACTTC. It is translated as CASSAETGSKNIQYF. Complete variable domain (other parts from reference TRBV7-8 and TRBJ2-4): GAGVSQSPRYKVAKRGQDVALRCDPISGHVSLFWYQQALGQGPEFLTYFQNEAQLDKSGLPSDRFFAERPEGSVSTLKIQRTQQEDSAVYLCASSAETGSKNIQYFGAGTRLSVL.